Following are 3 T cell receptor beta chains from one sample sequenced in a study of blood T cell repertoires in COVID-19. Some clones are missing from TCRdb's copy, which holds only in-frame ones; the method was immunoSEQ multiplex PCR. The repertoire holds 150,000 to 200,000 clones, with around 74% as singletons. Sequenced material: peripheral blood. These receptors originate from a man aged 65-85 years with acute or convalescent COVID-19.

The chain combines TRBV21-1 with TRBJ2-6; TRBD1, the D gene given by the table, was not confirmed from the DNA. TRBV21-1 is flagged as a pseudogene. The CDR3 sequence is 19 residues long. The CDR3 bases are TGTGCCAGCAGCAAAGAGGACGGGACAGGGAGCTCTGGGGCCAACGTCCTGACTTTC. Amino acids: CASSKEDGTGSSGANVLTF.

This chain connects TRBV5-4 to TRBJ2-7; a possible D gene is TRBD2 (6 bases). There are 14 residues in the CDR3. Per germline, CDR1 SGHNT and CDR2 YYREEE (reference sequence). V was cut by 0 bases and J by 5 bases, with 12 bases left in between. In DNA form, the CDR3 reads TGTGCCAGCAGCTTGGAGGAGGGAAGTGACGAGCAGTACTTC. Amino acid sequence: CASSLEEGSDEQYF.

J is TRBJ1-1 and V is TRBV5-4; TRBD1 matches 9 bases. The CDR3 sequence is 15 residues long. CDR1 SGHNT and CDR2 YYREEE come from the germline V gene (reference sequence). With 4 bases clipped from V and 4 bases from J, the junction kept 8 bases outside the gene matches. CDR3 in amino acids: CASSAGQGRSTEAFF. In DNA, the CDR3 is TGTGCCAGCAGCGCCGGACAGGGGAGGAGCACTGAAGCTTTCTTT.